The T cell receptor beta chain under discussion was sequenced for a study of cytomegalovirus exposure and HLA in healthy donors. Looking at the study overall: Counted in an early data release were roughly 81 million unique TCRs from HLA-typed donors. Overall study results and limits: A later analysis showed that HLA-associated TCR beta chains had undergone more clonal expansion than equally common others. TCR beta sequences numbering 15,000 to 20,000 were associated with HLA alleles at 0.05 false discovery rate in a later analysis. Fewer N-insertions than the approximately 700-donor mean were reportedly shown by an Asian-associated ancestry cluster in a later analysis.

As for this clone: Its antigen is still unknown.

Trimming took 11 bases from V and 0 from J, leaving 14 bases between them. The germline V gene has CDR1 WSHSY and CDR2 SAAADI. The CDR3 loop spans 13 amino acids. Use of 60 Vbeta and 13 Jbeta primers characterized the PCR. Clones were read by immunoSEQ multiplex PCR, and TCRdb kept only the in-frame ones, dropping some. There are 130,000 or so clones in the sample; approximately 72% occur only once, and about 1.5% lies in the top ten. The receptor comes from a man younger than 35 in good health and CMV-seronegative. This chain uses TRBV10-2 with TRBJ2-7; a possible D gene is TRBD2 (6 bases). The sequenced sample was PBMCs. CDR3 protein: CASRGAGSYEQYF. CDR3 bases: TGCGCCTCCAGAGGAGCGGGCTCCTACGAGCAGTACTTC.